A selection of T cell receptor beta chains follows, all from one sample in a study of T cell responses to AZD1222 COVID-19 vaccine. TCRdb's table, derived via immunoSEQ multiplex PCR, lists solely in-frame clones and lacks some. The top ten hold around 6.7% of the sample, which has nearly 110,000 clones, roughly 90% seen once. Material: peripheral blood, obtained on day 0 of AZD1222 vaccination. Receptors were obtained from an adult in good health. CDR3s include the opening cysteine and the closing phenylalanine or tryptophan.

>TRBV2|TRBJ2-1|14
CASSGRGSYNEQFF
>TRBV9|TRBJ2-2|15
CASRTHGRDTGELFF
>TRBV9|TRBJ2-7|15
CASSVAGTVDYEQYF
>TRBV5-4|TRBJ1-4|16
CASSPGQGATNEKLFF
>TRBV3-1/TRBV3-2|TRBJ1-1|13
CASSQDFATEAFF
>TRBV11-3|TRBJ1-1|11
CASSALGGAFF
>TRBV30|TRBJ1-6|14
CAWSVTRGDSPLHF
>TRBV25-1|TRBJ2-5|16
CASSESGTVRGETQYF
>TRBV30|TRBJ1-5|16
CAWSRGRAYSNQPQHF
>TRBV7-9|TRBJ2-5|15
CASSPPGQGRETQYF
>TRBV29-1|TRBJ2-7|14
CSATGTGNSYEQYF
>TRBV9|TRBJ1-2|14
CASSPGGQVGGYTF
>TRBV9|TRBJ2-7|13
CASSAQGRYEQYF
>TRBV21-1|TRBJ2-1|16
CASRTKGSASYNEQFF
>TRBV6-5|TRBJ1-2|13
CASSYRENYGYTF
>TRBV30|TRBJ1-6|13
CAWSVNSDSPLHF
>TRBV18|TRBJ2-1|15
CASSQNSGRYNEQFF
>TRBV28|TRBJ2-7|17
CASRVGGGTGDSYEQYF
>TRBV12-5|TRBJ1-2|17
CASGIGQGAYLDYGYTF
>TRBV27|TRBJ1-2|15
CASSLGARSRYGYTF
>TRBV28|TRBJ2-1|15
CASSRGLAAYNEQFF
>TRBV18|TRBJ1-1|14
CASSPLGTYTEAFF
>TRBV4-3|TRBJ2-7|16
CASSQGGSGRAAQQYF
>TRBV7-2|TRBJ2-1|14
CASSWSAENNEQFF
>TRBV28|TRBJ2-7|15
CASGLVYAGRGEQYF
>TRBV7-9|TRBJ1-1|13
CASSLGTFLEAFF
>TRBV12-3/TRBV12-4|TRBJ1-1|13
CATHKRARTEAFF
>TRBV18|TRBJ1-1|14
CASSPLTVNTEAFF
>TRBV5-1|TRBJ2-3|14
CASSFQGTTDTQYF
>TRBV11-2|TRBJ1-1|13
CASSPGLPAEAFF
>TRBV5-1|TRBJ2-5|15
CASSLQHRGGETQYF
>TRBV9|TRBJ1-6|16
CASSAGQGVINSPLHF